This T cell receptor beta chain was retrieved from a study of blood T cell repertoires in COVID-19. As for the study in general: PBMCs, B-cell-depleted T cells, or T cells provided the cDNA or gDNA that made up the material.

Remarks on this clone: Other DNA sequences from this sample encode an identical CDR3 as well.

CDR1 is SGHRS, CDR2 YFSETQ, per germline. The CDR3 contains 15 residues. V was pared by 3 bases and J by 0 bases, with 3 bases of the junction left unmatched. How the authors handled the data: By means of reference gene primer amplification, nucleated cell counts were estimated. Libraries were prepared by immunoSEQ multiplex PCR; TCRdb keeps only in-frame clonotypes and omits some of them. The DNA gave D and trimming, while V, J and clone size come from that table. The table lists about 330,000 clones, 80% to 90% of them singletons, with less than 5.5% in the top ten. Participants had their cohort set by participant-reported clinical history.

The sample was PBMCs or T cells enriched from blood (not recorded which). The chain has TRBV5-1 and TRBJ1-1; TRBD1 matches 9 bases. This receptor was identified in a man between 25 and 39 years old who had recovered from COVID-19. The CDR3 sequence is CASSSGQGMNTEAFF. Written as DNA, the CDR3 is TGCGCCAGCAGCTCTGGACAGGGGATGAACACTGAAGCTTTCTTT.